This TCR beta chain was observed in a study of human T cells and chemical hapten exposure. Study in general: Patients were given diphenylcyclopropenone on the scalp weekly across the approximately 22-week study. Per-sample TCR yield variation was attributed mainly to small pooled library volume differences.

This clonotype turned up a few times. CDR3 length: 16 residues. Germline values: CDR1 ENHRY, CDR2 SYGVKD. The germline V and J ends were trimmed by 8 bases and 4 bases, with 22 bases remaining between them. Time point indicated: patch test 1, 2 weeks after DPC sensitization. The treatment: therapeutic diphenylcyclopropenone sensitization with weekly scalp DPC. The library put unique molecular identifiers onto individual cDNA molecules. TCRdb analysed the RACE reads with MiXCR anew, one entry per CDR3 protein. In the table there are about 380,000 distinct CDR3 sequences, 4.8% of which are singletons. The chain carries TRBV10-3 and TRBJ2-3; tentative D call: TRBD2 (6 bases). The input for sequencing was whole blood, taken in connection with sensitization to the hapten diphenylcyclopropenone (DPC). This TCR was recovered from a woman between 50 and 59 years old with alopecia areata. Some clones in this sample may be carry-over from other donors' samples. In DNA, the CDR3 is TGTGCCATCGGGACGGGTCGGGGGAACTTCGCAGATACGCAGTATTTT. This translates into CAIGTGRGNFADTQYF.